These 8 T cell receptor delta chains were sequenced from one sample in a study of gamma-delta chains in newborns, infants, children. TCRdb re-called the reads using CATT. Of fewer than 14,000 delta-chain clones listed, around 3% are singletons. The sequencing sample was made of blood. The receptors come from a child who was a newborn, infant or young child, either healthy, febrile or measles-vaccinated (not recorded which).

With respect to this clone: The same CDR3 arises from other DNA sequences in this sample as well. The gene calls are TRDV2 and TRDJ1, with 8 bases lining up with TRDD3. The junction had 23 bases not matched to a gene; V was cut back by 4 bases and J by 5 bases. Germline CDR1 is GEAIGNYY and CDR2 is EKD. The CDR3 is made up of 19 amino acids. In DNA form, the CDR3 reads TGTGCCTGTGATCCACTCACTGGGGGTATCGGGGTGGGCACTGATAAACTCATCTTT. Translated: CACDPLTGGIGVGTDKLIF.

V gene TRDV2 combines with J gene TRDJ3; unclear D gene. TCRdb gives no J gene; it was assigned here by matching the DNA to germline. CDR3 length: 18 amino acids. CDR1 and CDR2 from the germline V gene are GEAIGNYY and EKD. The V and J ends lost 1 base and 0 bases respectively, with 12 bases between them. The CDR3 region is CACDTGPTLSWDTRQMFF. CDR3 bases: TGTGCCTGTGACACGGGGCCGACCCTCTCCTGGGACACCCGACAGATGTTTTTC.

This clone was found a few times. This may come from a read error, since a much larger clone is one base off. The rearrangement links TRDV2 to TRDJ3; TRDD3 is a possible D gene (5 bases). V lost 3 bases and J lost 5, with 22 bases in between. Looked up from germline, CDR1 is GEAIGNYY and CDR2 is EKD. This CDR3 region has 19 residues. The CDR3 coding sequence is TGTGCCTGTGACTCAATACTGGAGGATCGGTACCGGGACACCCGACAGATGTTTTTC. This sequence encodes CACDSILEDRYRDTRQMFF.

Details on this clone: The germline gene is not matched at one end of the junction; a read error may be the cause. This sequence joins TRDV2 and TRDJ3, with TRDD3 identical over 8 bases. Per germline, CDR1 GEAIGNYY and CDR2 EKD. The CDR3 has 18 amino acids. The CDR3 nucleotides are TGTGCCTGTGACACCGTTACTGGGGGCTCCTGGGACACCCGACAGGTGTTTTTC. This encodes CACDTVTGGSWDTRQVFF.

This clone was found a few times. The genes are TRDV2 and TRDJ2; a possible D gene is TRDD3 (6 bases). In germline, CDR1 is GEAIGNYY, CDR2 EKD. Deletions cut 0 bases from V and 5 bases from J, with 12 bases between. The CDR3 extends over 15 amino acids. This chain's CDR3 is CACDTVGGFTAQLFF. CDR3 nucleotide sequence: TGTGCCTGTGACACCGTTGGGGGGTTCACAGCACAACTCTTCTTT.

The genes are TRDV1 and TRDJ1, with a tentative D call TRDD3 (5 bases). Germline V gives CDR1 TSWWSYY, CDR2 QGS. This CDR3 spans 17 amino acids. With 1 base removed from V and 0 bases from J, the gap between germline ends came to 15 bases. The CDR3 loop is CALGERTGLGYTDKLIF. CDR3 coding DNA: TGTGCTCTTGGGGAACGCACAGGTCTGGGTTACACCGATAAACTCATCTTT.

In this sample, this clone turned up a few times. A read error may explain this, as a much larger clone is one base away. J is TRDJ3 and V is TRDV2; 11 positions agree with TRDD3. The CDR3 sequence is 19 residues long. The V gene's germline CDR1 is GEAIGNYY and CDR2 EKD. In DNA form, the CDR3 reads TGTGCCTGTGACACAATTGGGGGATACGGTTCCTGGGACACCCGACTGATGTTTTTC. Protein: CACDTIGGYGSWDTRLMFF.

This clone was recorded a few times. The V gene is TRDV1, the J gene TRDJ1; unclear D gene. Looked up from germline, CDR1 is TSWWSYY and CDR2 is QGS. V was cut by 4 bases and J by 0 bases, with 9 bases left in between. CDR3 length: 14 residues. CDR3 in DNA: TGTGCTCTTGGGGCCCTGGCCTACACCGATAAACTCATCTTT. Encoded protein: CALGALAYTDKLIF.